Included here is one T cell receptor beta chain sequence, with context. This specimen includes other DNA sequences encoding the same CDR3. CDR3 size: 15 residues. Germline V gene data show CDR1 as MNHEY and CDR2 as SVGAGI. The trim removed 0 bases at V and 0 bases at J, leaving 1 base unmatched. Cells designated naive CD8 were CD45RO-negative and were positively selected for CCR7, with terminally differentiated effector memory CD45RA+ cells excluded. Recent acute infections and vaccinations were absent in the healthy HIV-negative adult donors. These data come from a study of shared clonotypes between healthy human individuals. Here immunoSEQ multiplex PCR was the method, and the copy in TCRdb shows in-frame clones only, minus some. The table lists around 1,900,000 clones, around 93% of them singletons.

The chain uses TRBV6-5 and TRBJ1-1; TRBD1 agrees at 7 bases. The specimen was naive CD8+ T cells from PBMCs. This clonotype originated in a man between 18 and 29 years old in good health. Some clones in this sample may be carry-over from other donors' samples. For the CDR3, the DNA is TGTGCCAGCAGTTACTCGACAGGGCTGAACACTGAAGCTTTCTTT. Translated, it gives CASSYSTGLNTEAFF.